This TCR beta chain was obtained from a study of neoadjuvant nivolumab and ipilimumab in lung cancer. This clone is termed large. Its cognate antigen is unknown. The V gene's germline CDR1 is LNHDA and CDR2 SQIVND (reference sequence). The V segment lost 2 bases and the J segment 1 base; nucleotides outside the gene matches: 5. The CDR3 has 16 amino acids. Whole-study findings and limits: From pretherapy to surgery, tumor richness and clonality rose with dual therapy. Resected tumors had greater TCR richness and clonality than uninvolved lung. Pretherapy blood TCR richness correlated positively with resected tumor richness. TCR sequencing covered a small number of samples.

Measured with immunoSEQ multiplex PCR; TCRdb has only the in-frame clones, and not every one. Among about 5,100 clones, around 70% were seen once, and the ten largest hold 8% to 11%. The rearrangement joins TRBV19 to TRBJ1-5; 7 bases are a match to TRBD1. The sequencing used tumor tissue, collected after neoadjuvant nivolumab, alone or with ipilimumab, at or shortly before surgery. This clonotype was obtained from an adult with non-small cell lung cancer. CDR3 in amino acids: CASSIQTGQSNQPQHF. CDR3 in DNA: TGTGCCAGTAGTATACAGACGGGACAGAGCAATCAGCCCCAGCATTTT.